Listed below are T cell receptor beta chains from one sample, sequenced in a study of blood T cell repertoires in COVID-19. The assay was immunoSEQ multiplex PCR, and TCRdb's table has in-frame clones only and misses some. The repertoire includes 86,000 or so clones, around nine tenths of them detected once, and approximately 5% sits in the top ten. Sequencing was done on a sample of peripheral blood. Every receptor here comes from a man aged 45-60 years with active or convalescent COVID-19. Both conserved end residues are part of each CDR3. The order of the fields is CDR3 protein, V gene.

CASSSWDRGLGYTF,TRBV28
CASSEAGRPNSPLHF,TRBV2
CASSQDRTSYTDTQYF,TRBV4-3
CSGLGTGGTGELFF,TRBV29-1
CASSPTQGAHTEAFF,TRBV6-5
CASSLYGSIGSKGSQYF,TRBV7-9
CASHRNYEQYF,TRBV10-1
CASGRIGEGQLGNYGYTF,TRBV28
CATSRGRTSVQETQYF,TRBV15
CASRGQGVDEQYF,TRBV28
CASTKQGQETQYF,TRBV6-5
CASSLVSGGDQPQHF,TRBV7-2
CASSLVAQGNNEQFF,TRBV5-1
CASSQVTGSGNTIYF,TRBV3-1/TRBV3-2
CASSLESGGTYEQYF,TRBV11-3
CATSRDKGGETQYF,TRBV15
CASSFGTEAFF,TRBV12-5
CASSYGGGAYQETQYF,TRBV6-5
CASSSPGSGANVLTF,TRBV5-4
CASSSGAGTGELFF,TRBV7-2
CASSISGGGNEQFF,TRBV19
CASSIPGLRGDTQYF,TRBV7-8
CASSPRGGQASYGYTF,TRBV18
CASSHLGTGGNTGELFF,TRBV3-1/TRBV3-2
CASSEQGAKNIQYF,TRBV25-1
CASSPGRRAGNEQFF,TRBV3-1/TRBV3-2
CASSTKAGNTEAFF,TRBV7-9